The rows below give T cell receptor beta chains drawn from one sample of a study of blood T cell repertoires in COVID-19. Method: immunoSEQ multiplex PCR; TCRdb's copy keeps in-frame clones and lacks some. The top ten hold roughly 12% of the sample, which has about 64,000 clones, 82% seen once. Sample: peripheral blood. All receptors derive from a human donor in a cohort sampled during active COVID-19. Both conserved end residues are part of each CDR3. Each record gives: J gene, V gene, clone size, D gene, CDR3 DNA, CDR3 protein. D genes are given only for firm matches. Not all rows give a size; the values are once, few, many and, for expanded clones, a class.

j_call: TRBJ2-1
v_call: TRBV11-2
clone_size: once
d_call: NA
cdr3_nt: TGTGCCAGCAGTCTCGCGGAAGGTTTCTACAATGAGCAGTTCTTC
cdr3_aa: CASSLAEGFYNEQFF

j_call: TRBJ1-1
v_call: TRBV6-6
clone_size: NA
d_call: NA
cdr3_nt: TGTGCCAGCAGTTACTCAGGGGCAAACCCTGAAGCTTTCTTT
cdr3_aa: CASSYSGANPEAFF

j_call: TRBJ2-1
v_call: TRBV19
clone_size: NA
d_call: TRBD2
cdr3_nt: TGTGCCAGTAGTAGGGGTCTAGCGGGCGACAATGAGCAGTTCTTC
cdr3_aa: CASSRGLAGDNEQFF

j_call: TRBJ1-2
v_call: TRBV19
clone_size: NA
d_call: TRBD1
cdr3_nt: TGTGCCAGTAGTATGGGGACAGTCGGAGGCTACACCTTC
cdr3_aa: CASSMGTVGGYTF

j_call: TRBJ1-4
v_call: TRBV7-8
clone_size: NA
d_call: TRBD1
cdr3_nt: TGTGCCAGCAGCCCCGGACAGGCAACTAATGAAAAACTGTTTTTT
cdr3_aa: CASSPGQATNEKLFF

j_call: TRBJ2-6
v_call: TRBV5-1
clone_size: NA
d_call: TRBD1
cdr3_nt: TGCGCCAGCAGCTTATTATTGGGACAGGGGGCGCCTGGGGCCAACGTCCTGACTTTC
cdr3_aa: CASSLLLGQGAPGANVLTF

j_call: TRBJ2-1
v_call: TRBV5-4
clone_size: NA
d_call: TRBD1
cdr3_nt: TGTGCCAGCAGCTCCCGGGACAGAGAGTACAATGAGCAGTTCTTC
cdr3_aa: CASSSRDREYNEQFF

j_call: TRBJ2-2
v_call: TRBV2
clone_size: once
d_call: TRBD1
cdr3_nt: TGTGCCAGCAGTCCAGACAGGGTCACCGGGGAGCTGTTTTTT
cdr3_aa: CASSPDRVTGELFF

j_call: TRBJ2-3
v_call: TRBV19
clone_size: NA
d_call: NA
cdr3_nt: TGTGCCAGTAGTCGCGGGGGCATGGAGACAGATACGCAGTATTTT
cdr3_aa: CASSRGGMETDTQYF

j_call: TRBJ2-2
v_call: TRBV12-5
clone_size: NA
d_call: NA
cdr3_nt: TGTGCTAGTGGTCATTCTCAGGGCTTGGTCACCGGGGAGCTGTTTTTT
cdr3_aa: CASGHSQGLVTGELFF

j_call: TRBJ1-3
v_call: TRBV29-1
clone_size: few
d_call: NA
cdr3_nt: TGCAGCGTTGAAGGACATACCGGAAACACCATATATTTT
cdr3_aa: CSVEGHTGNTIYF

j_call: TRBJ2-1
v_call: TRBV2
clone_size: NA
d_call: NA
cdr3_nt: TGTGCCAGCAGTCTCTCGCCGGGGGGCAGGTACAATGAGCAGTTCTTC
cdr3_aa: CASSLSPGGRYNEQFF

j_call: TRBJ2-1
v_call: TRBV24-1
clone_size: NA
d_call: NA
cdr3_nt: TGTGCCACCAGTGCCGGGGATGGGGTTTACAATGAGCAGTTCTTC
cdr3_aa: CATSAGDGVYNEQFF

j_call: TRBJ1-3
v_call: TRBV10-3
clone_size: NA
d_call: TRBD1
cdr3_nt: TGTGCCACCTGGACAGGGATAGTCTCTGGAAACACCATATATTTT
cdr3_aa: CATWTGIVSGNTIYF

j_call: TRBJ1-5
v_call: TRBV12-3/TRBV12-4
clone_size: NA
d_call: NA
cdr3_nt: TGTGCCAGCAGTTTATATTTGCAGCCCCAGCATTTT
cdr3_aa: CASSLYLQPQHF

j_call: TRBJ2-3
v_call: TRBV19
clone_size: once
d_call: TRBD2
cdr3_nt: TGTGCCAGTAGTATTTCTCTGGCGGGGGTGGCCGATACGCAGTATTTT
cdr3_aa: CASSISLAGVADTQYF

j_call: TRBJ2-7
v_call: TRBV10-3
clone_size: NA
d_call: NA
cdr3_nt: TGTGCCGCGCTAGCGAAGAAGGGGTACGAGCAGTACTTC
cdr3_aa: CAALAKKGYEQYF

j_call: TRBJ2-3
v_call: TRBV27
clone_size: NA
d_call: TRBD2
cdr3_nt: TGTGCCAGCAGTGGGACTAGCGGGGGCACAGATACGCAGTATTTT
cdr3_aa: CASSGTSGGTDTQYF

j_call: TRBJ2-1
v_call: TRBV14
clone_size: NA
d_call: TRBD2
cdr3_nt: TGTGCCAGCAGCCAGCACCTCCCGGGACTAGCGACGAATGAGCAGTTCTTC
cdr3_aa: CASSQHLPGLATNEQFF

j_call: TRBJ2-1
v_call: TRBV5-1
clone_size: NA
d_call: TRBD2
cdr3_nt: TGCGCCAGCAGCCCCCCGGGACTAGCACGAGACAATGAGCAGTTCTTC
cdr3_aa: CASSPPGLARDNEQFF

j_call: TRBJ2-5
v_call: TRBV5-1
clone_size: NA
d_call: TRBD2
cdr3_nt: TGCGCCAGCAGCTTGGGGCCAGCGGGGGCGGAAGAGACCCAGTACTTC
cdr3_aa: CASSLGPAGAEETQYF

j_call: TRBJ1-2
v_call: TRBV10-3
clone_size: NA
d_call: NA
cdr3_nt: TGTGCCATCAGGAAGACAGAGACAACATCTCCCGGCTACACCTTC
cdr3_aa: CAIRKTETTSPGYTF

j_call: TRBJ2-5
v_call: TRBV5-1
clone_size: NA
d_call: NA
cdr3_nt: TGCGCCAGCAGCCCGATGCTAGCGCATGAGACCCAGTACTTC
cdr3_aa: CASSPMLAHETQYF

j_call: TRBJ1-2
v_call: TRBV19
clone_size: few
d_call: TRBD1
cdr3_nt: TGTGCCAGTAGTAGCAGAGGGGGCTGGGGCTACACCTTC
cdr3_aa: CASSSRGGWGYTF

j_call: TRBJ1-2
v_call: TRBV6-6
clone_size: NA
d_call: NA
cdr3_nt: TGTGCCAGCAGCAATCGTCAGGGACACTTATATGGCTACACCTTC
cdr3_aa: CASSNRQGHLYGYTF

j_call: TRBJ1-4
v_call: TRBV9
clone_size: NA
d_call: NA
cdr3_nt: TGTGCCAGCACCCCTGACAGACTTGGCGGAAAACTGTTTTTT
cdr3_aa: CASTPDRLGGKLFF

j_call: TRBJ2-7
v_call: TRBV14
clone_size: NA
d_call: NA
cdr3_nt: TGTGCCAGCAGCACCCGACAGATAGCCTACGAGCAGTACTTC
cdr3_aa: CASSTRQIAYEQYF

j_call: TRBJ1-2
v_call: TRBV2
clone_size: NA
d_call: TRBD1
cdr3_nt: TGTGCCAGCACCACCGACAGGACAGGGATGCATGGCTACACCTTC
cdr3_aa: CASTTDRTGMHGYTF

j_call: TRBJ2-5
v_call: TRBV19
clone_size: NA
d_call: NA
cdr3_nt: TGTGCCAGTAGTATCACACGGACAGACCAAGAGACCCAGTACTTC
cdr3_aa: CASSITRTDQETQYF

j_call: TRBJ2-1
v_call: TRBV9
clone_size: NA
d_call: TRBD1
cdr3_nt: TGTGCCAGCAGCGGGGACAGCGCAGCCTACAATGAGCAGTTCTTC
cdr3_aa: CASSGDSAAYNEQFF

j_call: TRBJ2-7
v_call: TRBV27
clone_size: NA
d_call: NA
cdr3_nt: TGTGCCAGCAGTTTAGGGCGTAGTCTACAGACCTACGAGCAGTACTTC
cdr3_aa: CASSLGRSLQTYEQYF

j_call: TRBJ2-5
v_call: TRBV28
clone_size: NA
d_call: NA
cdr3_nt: TGTGCCAGCAGTTTGACTACGGCGGAGACCCAGTACTTC
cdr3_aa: CASSLTTAETQYF

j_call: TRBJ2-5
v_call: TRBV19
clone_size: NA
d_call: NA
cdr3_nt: TGTGCCAGTAGTATGTTCGGGGGAGGTGATGAGACCCAGTACTTC
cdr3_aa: CASSMFGGGDETQYF

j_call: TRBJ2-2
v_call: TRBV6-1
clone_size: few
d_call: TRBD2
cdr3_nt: TGTGCCAGCAGTGTCTCCGGGACTAGCGGGGGATTCGCGAACACCGGGGAGCTGTTTTTT
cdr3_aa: CASSVSGTSGGFANTGELFF

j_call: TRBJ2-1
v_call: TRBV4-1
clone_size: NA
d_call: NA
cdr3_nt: TGCGCCAGCAGCCAAGAGGGCGCGCTCGGGAGCGATGAGCAGTTCTTC
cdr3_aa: CASSQEGALGSDEQFF

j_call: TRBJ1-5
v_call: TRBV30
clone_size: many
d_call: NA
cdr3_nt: TGTGCCTGGAGTGGACAGCAGCCCCAGCATTTT
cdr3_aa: CAWSGQQPQHF

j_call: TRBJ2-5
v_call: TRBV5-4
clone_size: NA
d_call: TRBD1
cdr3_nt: TGTGCCAGCAGCCTGTATGGGCAGGGGGAGGAGACCCAGTACTTC
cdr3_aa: CASSLYGQGEETQYF

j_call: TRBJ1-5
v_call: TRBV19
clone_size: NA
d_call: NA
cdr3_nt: TGTGCCAGTAAAGTCAATCAGGAACCTCAGCCCCAGCATTTT
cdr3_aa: CASKVNQEPQPQHF

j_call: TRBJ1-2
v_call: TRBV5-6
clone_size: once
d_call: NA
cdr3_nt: TGTGCCAGCAGCCTTAGAACTGGCTACACCTTC
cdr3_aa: CASSLRTGYTF

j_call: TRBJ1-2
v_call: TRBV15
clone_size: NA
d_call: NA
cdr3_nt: TGTGCCACCAGCAGAGATACGAGGACAGACTATGGCTACACCTTC
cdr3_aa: CATSRDTRTDYGYTF

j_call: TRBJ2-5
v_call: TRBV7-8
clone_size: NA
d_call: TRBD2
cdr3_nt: TGTGCCAGCAGGCGAGCACTAGCGGGTCGAGAGACCCAGTACTTC
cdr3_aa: CASRRALAGRETQYF

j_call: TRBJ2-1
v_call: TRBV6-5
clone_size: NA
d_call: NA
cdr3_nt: TGTGCCAGCAAAGGGGTTAGGGCCGACAATGAGCAGTTCTTC
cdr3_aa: CASKGVRADNEQFF

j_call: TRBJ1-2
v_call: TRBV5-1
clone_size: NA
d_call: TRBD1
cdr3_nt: TGCGCCAGCAGCCAGACAGGGGGGAACTATGGCTACACCTTC
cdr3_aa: CASSQTGGNYGYTF

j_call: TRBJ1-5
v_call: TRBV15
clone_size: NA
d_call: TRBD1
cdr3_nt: TGTGCCACCAGCTTGACAGGGACTCAGCCCCAGCATTTT
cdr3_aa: CATSLTGTQPQHF

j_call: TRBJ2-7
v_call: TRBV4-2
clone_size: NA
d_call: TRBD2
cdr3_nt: TGTGCCAGCAGCCAAGATACGGGCTGGCGAGCGGGGGCCTCCTACGAGCAGTACTTC
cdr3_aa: CASSQDTGWRAGASYEQYF

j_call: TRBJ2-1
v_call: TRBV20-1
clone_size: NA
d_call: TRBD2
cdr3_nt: TGCAGTGCTAGTGGTAGCGGGGGGAGAGACAATGAGCAGTTCTTC
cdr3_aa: CSASGSGGRDNEQFF

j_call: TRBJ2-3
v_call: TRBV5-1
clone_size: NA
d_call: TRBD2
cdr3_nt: TGCGCCAGCAGCTTGGAAGGTATAGCGGGGGTTTATGCAGATACGCAGTATTTT
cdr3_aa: CASSLEGIAGVYADTQYF

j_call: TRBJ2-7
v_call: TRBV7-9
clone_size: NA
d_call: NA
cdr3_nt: TGTGCCAGCAGCTTAACAGGACAGCACTACGAGCAGTACTTC
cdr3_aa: CASSLTGQHYEQYF

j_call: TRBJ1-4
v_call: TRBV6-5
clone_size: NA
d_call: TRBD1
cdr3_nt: TGTGCCAGCAGTCATCGGACAGGGGCAAATGAAAAACTGTTTTTT
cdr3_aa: CASSHRTGANEKLFF

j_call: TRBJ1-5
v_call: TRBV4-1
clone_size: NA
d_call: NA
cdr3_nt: TGCGCCAGCAGCCAAGATTGGGGGGGGAAGGGGCGACCCCAGCATTTT
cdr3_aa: CASSQDWGGKGRPQHF

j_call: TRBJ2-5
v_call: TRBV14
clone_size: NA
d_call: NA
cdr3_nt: TGTGCCAGCAGCCCTCGCTGGCCGTTTGGCGGAGAGACCCAGTACTTC
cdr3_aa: CASSPRWPFGGETQYF

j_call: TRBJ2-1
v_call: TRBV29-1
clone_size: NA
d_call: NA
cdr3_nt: TGCAGCGTGGGGGGAGCTCTTGGTGAGCAGTTCTTC
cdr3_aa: CSVGGALGEQFF

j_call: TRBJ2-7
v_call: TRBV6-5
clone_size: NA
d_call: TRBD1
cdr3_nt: TGTGCCAGCACTTACAGGGGCTCGGACGAGCAGTACTTC
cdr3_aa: CASTYRGSDEQYF

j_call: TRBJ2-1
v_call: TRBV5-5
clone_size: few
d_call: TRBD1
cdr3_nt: TGTGCCAGCAGCTTACGGGGACAGGGGAGTTACAATGAGCAGTTCTTC
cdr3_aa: CASSLRGQGSYNEQFF

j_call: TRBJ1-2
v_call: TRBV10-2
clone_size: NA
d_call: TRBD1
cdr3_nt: TGCGCCAGCAGTGAGCTCGACAGGGGGCACAGTGGAGGCTACACCTTC
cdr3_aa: CASSELDRGHSGGYTF